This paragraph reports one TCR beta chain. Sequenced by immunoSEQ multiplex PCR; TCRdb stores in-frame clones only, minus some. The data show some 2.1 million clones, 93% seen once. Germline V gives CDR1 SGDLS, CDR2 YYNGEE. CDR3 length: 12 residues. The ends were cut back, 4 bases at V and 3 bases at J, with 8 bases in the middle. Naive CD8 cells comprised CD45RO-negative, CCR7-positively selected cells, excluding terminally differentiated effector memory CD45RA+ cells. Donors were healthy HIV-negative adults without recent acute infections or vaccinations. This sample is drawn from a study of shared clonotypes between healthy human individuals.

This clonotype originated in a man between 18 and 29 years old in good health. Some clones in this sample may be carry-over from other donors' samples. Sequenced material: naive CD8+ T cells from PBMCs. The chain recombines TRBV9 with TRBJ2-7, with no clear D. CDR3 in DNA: TGTGCCAGCAGCCCTACCCACTACGAGCAGTACTTC. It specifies CASSPTHYEQYF.